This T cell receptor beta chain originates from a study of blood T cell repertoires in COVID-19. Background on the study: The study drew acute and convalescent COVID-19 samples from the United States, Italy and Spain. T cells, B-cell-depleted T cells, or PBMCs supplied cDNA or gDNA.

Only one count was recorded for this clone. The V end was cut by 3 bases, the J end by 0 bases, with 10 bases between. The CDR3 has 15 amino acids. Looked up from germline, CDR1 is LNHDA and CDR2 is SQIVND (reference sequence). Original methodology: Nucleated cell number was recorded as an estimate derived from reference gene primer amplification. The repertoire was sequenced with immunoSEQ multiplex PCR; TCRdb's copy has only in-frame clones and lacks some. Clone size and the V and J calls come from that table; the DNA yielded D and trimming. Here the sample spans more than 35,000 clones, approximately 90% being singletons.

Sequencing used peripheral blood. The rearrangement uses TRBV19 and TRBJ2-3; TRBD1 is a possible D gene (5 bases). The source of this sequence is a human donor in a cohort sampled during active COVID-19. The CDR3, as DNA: TGTGCCAGTAGTATCGAAAGGGGAAGCACAGATACGCAGTATTTT. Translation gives CASSIERGSTDTQYF. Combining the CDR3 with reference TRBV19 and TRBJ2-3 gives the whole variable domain DGGITQSPKYLFRKEGQNVTLSCEQNLNHDAMYWYRQDPGQGLRLIYYSQIVNDFQKGDIAEGYSVSREKKESFPLTVTSAQKNPTAFYLCASSIERGSTDTQYFGPGTRLTVL.